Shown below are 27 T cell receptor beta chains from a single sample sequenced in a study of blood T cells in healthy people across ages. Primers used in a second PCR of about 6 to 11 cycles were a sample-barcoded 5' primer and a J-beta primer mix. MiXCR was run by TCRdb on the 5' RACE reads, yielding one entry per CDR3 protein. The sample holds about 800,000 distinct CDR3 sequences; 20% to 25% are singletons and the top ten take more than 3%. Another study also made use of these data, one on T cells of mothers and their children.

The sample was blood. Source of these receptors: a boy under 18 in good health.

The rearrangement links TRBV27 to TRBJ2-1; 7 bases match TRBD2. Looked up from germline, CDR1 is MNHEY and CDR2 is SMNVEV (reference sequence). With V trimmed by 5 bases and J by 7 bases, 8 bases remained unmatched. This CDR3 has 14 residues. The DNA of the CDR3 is TGTGCCAGCAGTCCGGCGGGAGTCGGTAATGAGCAGTTCTTC. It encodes CASSPAGVGNEQFF.

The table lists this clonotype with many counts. This CDR3 is CASSLTSSGNNEQFF. The DNA for the CDR3 is TGTGCCAGCAGCTTAACGTCTAGCGGGAACAATGAGCAGTTCTTC. The chain recombines TRBV7-9 with TRBJ2-1, with TRBD2 identical over 9 bases. CDR1 and CDR2 (germline): SEHNR, FQNEAQ (reference sequence). There are 15 residues in the CDR3. J gave up 5 bases and V 2 bases, and 4 bases lay outside the gene matches.

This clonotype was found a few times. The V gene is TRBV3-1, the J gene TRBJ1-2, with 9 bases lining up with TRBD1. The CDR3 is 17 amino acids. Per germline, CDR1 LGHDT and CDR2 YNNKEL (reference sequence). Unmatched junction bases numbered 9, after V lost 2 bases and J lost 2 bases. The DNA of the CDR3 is TGTGCCAGCAGCCAAATCAACCGGGACAGGGAAAACTATGGCTACACCTTC. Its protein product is CASSQINRDRENYGYTF.

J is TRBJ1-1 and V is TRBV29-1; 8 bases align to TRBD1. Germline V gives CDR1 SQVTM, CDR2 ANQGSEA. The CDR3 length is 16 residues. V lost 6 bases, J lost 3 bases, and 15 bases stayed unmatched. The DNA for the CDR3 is TGCAGCGTCCAACCCCCACAGGGGGTCCTCGACACTGAAGCTTTCTTT. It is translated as CSVQPPQGVLDTEAFF.

CDR3 region: CATSDQGFAGGIYEQFF. Here the CDR3 DNA reads TGTGCCACCAGTGACCAGGGCTTCGCGGGAGGTATTTATGAGCAGTTCTTC. The V call is TRBV24-1, the J call TRBJ2-5; TRBD2 aligns across 8 bases. The J call is doubtful: the DNA matches TRBJ2-1 better. The CDR3 contains 17 residues. In germline, CDR1 is KGHDR, CDR2 SFDVKD.

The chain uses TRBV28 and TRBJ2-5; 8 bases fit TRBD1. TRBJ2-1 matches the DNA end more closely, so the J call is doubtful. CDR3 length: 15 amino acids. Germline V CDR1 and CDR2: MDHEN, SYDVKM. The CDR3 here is CASSLGTGGFEEQFF. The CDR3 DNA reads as TGTGCCAGCAGTTTAGGGACAGGAGGTTTTGAGGAGCAGTTCTTC.

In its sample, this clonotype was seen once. The CDR3 sequence: CATGYYEQYF. The CDR3 coding sequence is TGTGCCACAGGCTACTACGAGCAGTACTTC. The chain recombines TRBV28 with TRBJ2-7; unclear D gene. The V end lost 10 bases, the J end lost 3 bases, and 7 bases lay between the germline ends. The CDR3 spans 10 residues. Germline V gives CDR1 MDHEN, CDR2 SYDVKM. The full variable domain, with the rest looked up from reference TRBV28 and TRBJ2-7, is DVKVTQSSRYLVKRTGEKVFLECVQDMDHENMFWYRQDPGLGLRLIYFSYDVKMKEKGDIPEGYSVSREKKERFSLILESASTNQTSMYLCATGYYEQYFGPGTRLTVT.

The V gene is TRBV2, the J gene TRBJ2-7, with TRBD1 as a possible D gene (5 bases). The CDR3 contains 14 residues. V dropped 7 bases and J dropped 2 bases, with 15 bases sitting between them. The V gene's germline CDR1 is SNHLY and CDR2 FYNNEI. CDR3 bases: TGTGCCAGCAACAACGGACAAATTCCCTACGAGCAGTACTTC. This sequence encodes CASNNGQIPYEQYF.

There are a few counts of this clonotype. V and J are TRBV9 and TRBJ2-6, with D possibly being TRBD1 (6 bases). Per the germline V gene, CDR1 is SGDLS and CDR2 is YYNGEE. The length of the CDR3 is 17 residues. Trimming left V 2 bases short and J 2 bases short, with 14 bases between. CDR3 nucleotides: TGTGCCAGCAGCGTCGGCAGGGGATCCCCTGGGGCCAACGTCCTGACTTTC. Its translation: CASSVGRGSPGANVLTF.

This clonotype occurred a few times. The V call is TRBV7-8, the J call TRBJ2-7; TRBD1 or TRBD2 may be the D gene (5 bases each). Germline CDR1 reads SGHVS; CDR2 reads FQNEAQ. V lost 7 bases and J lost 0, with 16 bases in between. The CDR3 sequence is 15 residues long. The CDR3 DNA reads TGTGCCAGCACCACCCTGGTGGGGACCTCCTACGAGCAGTACTTC. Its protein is CASTTLVGTSYEQYF.

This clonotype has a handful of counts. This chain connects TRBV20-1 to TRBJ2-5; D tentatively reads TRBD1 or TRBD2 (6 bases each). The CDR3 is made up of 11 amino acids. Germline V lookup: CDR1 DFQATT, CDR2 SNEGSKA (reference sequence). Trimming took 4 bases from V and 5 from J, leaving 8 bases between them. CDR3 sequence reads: CSAIGGETQYF. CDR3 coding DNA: TGCAGTGCTATAGGGGGGGAGACCCAGTACTTC.

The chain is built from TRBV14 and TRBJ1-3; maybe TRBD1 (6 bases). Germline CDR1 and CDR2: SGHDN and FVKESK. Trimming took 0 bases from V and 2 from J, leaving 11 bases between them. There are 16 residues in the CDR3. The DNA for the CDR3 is TGTGCCAGCAGCCAAGAACTCAACAGGGCTGGAAACACCATATATTTT. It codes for CASSQELNRAGNTIYF.

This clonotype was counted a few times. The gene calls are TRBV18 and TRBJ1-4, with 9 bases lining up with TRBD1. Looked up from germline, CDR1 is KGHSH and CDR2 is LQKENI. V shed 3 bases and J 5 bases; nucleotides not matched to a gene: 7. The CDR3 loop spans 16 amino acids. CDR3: CASSPWGDRVNEKLFF. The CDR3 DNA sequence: TGTGCCAGCTCACCCTGGGGGGACAGGGTGAATGAAAAACTGTTTTTT.

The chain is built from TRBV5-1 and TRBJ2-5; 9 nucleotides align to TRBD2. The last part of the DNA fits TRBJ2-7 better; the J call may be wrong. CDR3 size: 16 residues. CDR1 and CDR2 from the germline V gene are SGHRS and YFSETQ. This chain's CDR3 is CASSRTSAGPPYEQYF. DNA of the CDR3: TGCGCCAGCAGCCGGACTAGCGCGGGGCCCCCCTACGAGCAGTACTTC.

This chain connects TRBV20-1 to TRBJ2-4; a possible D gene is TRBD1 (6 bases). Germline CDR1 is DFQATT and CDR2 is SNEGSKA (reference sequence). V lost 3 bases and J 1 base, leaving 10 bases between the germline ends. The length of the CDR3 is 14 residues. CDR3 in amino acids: CSASERGAKNIQYF. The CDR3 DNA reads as TGCAGTGCTAGTGAGAGGGGGGCCAAAAACATTCAGTACTTC.

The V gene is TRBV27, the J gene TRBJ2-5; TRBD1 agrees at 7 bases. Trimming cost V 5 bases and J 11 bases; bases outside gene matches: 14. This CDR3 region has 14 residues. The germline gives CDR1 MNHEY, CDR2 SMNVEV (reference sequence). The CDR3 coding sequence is TGTGCCAGCAGTACACCGGGACAGTTTCGTGAGCAGTACTTC. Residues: CASSTPGQFREQYF.

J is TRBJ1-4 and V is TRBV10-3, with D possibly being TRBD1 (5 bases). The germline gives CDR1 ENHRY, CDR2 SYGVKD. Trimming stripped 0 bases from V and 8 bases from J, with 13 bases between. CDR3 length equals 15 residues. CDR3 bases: TGTGCCATCAGTGAGTCTTCAGGGTGGGGAGAAAAACTGTTTTTT. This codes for CAISESSGWGEKLFF.

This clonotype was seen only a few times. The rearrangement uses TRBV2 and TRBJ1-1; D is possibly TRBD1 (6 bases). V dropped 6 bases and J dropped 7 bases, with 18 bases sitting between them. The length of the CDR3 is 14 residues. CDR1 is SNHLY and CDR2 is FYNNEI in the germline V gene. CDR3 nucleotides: TGTGCCAGCAGGGGCCCACTACAGGGTCATGAAGCTTTCTTT. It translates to CASRGPLQGHEAFF. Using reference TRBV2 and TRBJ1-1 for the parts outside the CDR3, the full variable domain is EPEVTQTPSHQVTQMGQEVILRCVPISNHLYFYWYRQILGQKVEFLVSFYNNEISEKSEIFDDQFSVERPDGSNFTLKIRSTKLEDSAMYFCASRGPLQGHEAFFGQGTRLTVV.

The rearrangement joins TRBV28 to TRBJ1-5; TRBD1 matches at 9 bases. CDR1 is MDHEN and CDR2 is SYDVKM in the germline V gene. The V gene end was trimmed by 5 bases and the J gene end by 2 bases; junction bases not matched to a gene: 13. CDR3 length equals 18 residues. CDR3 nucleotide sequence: TGTGCCAGCAGTCAAAGTATCGGGACAGGGTACGGCAATCAGCCCCAGCATTTT. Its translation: CASSQSIGTGYGNQPQHF. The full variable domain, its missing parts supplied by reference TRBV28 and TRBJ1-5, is DVKVTQSSRYLVKRTGEKVFLECVQDMDHENMFWYRQDPGLGLRLIYFSYDVKMKEKGDIPEGYSVSREKKERFSLILESASTNQTSMYLCASSQSIGTGYGNQPQHFGDGTRLSIL.

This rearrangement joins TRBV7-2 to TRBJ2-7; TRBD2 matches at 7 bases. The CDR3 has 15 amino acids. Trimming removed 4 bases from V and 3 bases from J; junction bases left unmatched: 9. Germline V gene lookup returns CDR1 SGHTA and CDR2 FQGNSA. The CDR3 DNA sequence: TGTGCCAGCAGCTCACTAGGAGGGAGGGACTACGAGCAGTACTTC. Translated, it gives CASSSLGGRDYEQYF.

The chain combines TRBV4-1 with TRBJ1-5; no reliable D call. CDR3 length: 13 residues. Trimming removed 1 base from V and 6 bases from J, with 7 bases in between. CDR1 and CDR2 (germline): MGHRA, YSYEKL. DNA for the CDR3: TGCGCCAGCAGCCAAGTCCCCGGTCAGCCCCAGCATTTT. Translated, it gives CASSQVPGQPQHF.

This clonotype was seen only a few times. The CDR3: CSVEIWGAIKGYTF. DNA for the CDR3: TGCAGCGTTGAAATATGGGGGGCGATTAAGGGCTACACCTTC. The chain carries TRBV29-1 and TRBJ1-2, with D possibly TRBD1 on 6 matching bases. The CDR3 runs 14 residues. Germline V CDR1 and CDR2: SQVTM, ANQGSEA. V lost 2 bases, J lost 8 bases, and 18 bases lay in between.

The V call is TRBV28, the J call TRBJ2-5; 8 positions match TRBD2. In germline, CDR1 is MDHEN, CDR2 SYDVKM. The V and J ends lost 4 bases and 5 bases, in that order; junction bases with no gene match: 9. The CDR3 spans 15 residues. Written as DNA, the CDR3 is TGTGCCAGCAGTTCCGGCGGGAGGCCGCGGGAGACCCAGTACTTC. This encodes CASSSGGRPRETQYF.

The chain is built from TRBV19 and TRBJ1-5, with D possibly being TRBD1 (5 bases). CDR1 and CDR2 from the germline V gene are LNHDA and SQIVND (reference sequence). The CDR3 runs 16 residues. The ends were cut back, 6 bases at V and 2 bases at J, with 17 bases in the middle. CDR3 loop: CASRPSRVSGNQPQHF. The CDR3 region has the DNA TGTGCCAGTAGGCCGTCCAGGGTTTCGGGCAATCAGCCCCAGCATTTT. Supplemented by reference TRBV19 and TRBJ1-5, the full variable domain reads DGGITQSPKYLFRKEGQNVTLSCEQNLNHDAMYWYRQDPGQGLRLIYYSQIVNDFQKGDIAEGYSVSREKKESFPLTVTSAQKNPTAFYLCASRPSRVSGNQPQHFGDGTRLSIL.

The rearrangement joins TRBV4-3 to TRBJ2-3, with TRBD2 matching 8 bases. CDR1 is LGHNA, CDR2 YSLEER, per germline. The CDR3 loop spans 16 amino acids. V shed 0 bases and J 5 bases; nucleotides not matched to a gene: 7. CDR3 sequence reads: CASSQDWSGSRDTQYF. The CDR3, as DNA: TGCGCCAGCAGCCAAGATTGGAGCGGGAGTCGAGATACGCAGTATTTT.

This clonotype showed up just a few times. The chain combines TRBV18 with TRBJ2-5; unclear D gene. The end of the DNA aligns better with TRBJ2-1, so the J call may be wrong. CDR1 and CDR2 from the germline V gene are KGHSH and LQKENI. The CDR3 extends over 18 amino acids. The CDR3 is CASSPKRLAEYADNEQFF. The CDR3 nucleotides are TGTGCCAGCTCCCCAAAACGACTGGCGGAATACGCAGACAATGAGCAGTTCTTC.

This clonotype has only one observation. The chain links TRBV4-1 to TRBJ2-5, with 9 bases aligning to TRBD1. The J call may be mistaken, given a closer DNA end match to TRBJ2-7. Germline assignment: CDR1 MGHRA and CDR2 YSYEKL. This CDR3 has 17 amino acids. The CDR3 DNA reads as TGCGCCAGCAGCCAAGATCTTCCGGGACAGGGAACCTACGAGCAGTACTTC. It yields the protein CASSQDLPGQGTYEQYF.